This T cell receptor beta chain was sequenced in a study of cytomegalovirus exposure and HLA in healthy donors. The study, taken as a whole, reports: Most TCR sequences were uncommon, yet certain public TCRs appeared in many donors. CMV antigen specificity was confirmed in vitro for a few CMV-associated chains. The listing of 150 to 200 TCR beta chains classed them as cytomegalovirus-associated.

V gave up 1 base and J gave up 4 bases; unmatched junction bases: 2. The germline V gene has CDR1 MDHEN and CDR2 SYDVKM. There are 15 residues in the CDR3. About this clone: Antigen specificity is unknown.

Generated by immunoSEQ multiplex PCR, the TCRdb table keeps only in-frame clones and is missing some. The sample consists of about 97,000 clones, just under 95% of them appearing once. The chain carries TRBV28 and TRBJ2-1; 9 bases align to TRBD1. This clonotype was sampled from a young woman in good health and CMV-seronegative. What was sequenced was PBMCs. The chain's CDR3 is CASSLLGQGYNEQFF. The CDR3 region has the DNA TGTGCCAGCAGTTTATTGGGACAGGGTTACAATGAGCAGTTCTTC.